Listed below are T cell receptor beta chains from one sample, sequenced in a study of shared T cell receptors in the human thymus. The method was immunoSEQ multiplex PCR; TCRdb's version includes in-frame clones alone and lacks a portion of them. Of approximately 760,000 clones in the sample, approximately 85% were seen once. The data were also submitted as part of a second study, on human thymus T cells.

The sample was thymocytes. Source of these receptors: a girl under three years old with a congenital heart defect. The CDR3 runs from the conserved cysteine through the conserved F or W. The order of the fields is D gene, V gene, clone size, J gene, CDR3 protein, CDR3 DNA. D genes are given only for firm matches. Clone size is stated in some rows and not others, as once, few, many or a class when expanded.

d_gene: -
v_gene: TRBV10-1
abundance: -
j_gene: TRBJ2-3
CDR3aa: CASSLERADTQYF
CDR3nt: TGCGCCAGCAGTTTAGAGCGAGCAGATACGCAGTATTTT

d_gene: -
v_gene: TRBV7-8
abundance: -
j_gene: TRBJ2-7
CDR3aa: CASSLGHSPYEQYF
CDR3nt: TGTGCCAGCAGCTTGGGGCACAGTCCCTACGAGCAGTACTTC

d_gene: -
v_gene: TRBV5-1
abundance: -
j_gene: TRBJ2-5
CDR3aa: CASSSPISGGETQYF
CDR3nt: TGCGCCAGCAGCTCGCCAATCTCAGGGGGGGAGACCCAGTACTTC

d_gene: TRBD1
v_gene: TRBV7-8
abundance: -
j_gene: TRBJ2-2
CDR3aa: CASSLVGDRGHTGELFF
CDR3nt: TGTGCCAGCAGCTTAGTCGGTGACAGGGGACACACCGGGGAGCTGTTTTTT

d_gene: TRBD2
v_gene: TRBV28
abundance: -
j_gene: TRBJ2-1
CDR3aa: CASSTLAGGGNEQFF
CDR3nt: TGTGCCAGCAGCACACTAGCGGGGGGCGGGAATGAGCAGTTCTTC

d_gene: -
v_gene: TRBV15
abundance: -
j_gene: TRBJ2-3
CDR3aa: CATSSKGDTDTQYF
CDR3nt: TGTGCCACCAGCAGCAAAGGGGACACAGATACGCAGTATTTT

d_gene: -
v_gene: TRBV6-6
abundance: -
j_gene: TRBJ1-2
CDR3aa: CASSEDSLYGYTF
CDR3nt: TGTGCCAGCAGTGAGGACAGTCTTTATGGCTACACCTTC

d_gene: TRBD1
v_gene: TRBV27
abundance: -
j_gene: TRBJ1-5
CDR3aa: CASSHIGTGGRNQPQHF
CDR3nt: TGTGCCAGCAGCCATATCGGGACAGGGGGCCGTAATCAGCCCCAGCATTTT

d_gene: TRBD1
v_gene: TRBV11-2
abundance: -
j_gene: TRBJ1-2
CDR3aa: CASPGTVNGYTF
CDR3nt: TGTGCCAGCCCCGGGACAGTAAATGGCTACACCTTC

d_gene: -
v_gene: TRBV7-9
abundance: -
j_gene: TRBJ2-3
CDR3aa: CASRAGTDTQYF
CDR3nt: TGTGCCAGCAGAGCTGGCACAGATACGCAGTATTTT

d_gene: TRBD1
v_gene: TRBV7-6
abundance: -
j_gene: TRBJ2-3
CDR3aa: CASSLRDSFRTDTQYF
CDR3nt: TGTGCCAGCAGCTTAAGGGACAGCTTTCGCACAGATACGCAGTATTTT

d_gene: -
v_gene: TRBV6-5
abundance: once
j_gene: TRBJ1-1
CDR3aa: CASSLLQGMNTEAFF
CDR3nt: TGTGCCAGCAGTTTACTACAGGGCATGAACACTGAAGCTTTCTTT

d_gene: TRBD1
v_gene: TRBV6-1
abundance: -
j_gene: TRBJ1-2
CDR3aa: CASSDHIPSRTGKERGYTF
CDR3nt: TGTGCCAGCAGTGATCACATCCCCTCAAGGACAGGGAAAGAGAGGGGCTACACCTTC

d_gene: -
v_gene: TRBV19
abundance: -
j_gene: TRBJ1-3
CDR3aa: CASNKHSSGNTIYF
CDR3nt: TGTGCCAGTAACAAACACAGCTCTGGAAACACCATATATTTT

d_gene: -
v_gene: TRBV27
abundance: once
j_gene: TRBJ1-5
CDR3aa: CASSLRFLRNQPQHF
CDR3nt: TGTGCCAGCAGTTTGCGTTTCTTGCGCAATCAGCCCCAGCATTTT

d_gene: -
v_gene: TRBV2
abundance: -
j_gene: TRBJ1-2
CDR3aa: CASSEAVLVGYTF
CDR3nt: TGTGCCAGCAGTGAAGCGGTACTGGTTGGCTACACCTTC